A single sample is the source of the 30 T cell receptor beta chains below, sequenced in a study of shared clonotypes between healthy human individuals. TCRdb's table, derived via immunoSEQ multiplex PCR, lists solely in-frame clones and lacks some. The sample holds 780,000 or so clones; just under 75% are singletons and the top ten take approximately 1.7%. Input material: memory CD4+ T cells sorted from blood. The subset denotes: CD45RA-negative fraction. Receptors were obtained from a woman younger than 45 in good health.

This chain links TRBV10-3 with TRBJ2-1, with 8 bases identical to TRBD2. The CDR3 runs to 15 residues. Germline CDR1 ENHRY, CDR2 SYGVKD. With 6 bases clipped from V and 2 bases from J, the junction kept 6 bases outside the gene matches. The CDR3 protein is CAISSRAGAYNEQFF. CDR3 DNA sequence: TGTGCCATCAGCTCCCGAGCGGGAGCCTACAATGAGCAGTTCTTC.

This clone has a handful of counts. Other DNA sequences in the sample encode the same CDR3. This chain joins TRBV28 and TRBJ2-7; a possible D gene is TRBD2 (5 bases). The V end was cut by 3 bases, the J end by 2 bases, with 5 bases between. Germline V lookup: CDR1 MDHEN, CDR2 SYDVKM. The CDR3 is 12 amino acids. In DNA form, the CDR3 reads TGTGCCAGCAGTTTCGGGGCCTACGAGCAGTACTTC. Translating it yields CASSFGAYEQYF.

The J gene is TRBJ1-1, the V gene TRBV6-5, with D hard to call. V lost 8 bases and J lost 1, with 14 bases in between. This CDR3 has 14 residues. Looked up from germline, CDR1 is MNHEY and CDR2 is SVGAGI. The CDR3 sequence: CASGSSLGNTEAFF. Written as DNA, the CDR3 is TGTGCCAGCGGCTCAAGTTTAGGGAACACTGAAGCTTTCTTT.

This clone was observed once. This sample includes further DNA sequences coding for the same CDR3. The chain carries TRBV4-2 and TRBJ1-4; the D gene is possibly TRBD1 (6 bases). Germline CDR1 and CDR2: LGHNA and YNFKEQ. The CDR3 covers 15 residues. The V end was cut by 1 base, the J end by 8 bases, with 14 bases between. The chain's CDR3 is CASSQAGQGNEKLFF. CDR3 sequence (DNA): TGTGCCAGCAGCCAAGCAGGCCAGGGGAACGAAAAACTGTTTTTT.

This clone was seen a handful of times. This chain joins TRBV29-1 and TRBJ2-4, with D possibly being TRBD1 (6 bases). This CDR3 is 14 amino acids long. Trimming removed 8 bases from V and 5 bases from J, with 19 bases in between. CDR1 and CDR2 (germline): SQVTM, ANQGSEA. This CDR3 reads CSTRGSGVQNIQYF. CDR3 bases: TGCAGCACACGAGGATCAGGGGTCCAAAACATTCAGTACTTC.

The chain has TRBV7-2 and TRBJ1-5, with 7 bases matching TRBD1. CDR3 length equals 14 residues. With V trimmed by 7 bases and J by 5 bases, 8 bases remained unmatched. Germline CDR1 reads SGHTA; CDR2 reads FQGNSA. CDR3 bases: TGTGCCAGCACCGGAGGGCAGGGGGATCAGCCCCAGCATTTT. It specifies CASTGGQGDQPQHF.

The J gene is TRBJ2-7, the V gene TRBV2, with D perhaps being TRBD1 or TRBD2 (5 bases each). This CDR3 spans 14 amino acids. V was shortened by 9 bases and J by 0 bases, with 15 bases between the two germline ends. The V gene's germline CDR1 is SNHLY and CDR2 FYNNEI. CDR3 region: CASTRDGGSYEQYF. For the CDR3, the DNA is TGTGCCAGTACCAGGGACGGAGGCTCCTACGAGCAGTACTTC.

As to this clone: This may come from a read error, since a much larger clone is one base off. CDR3 in DNA: TGTGCCAGCAGCTCCATCTCTGGAAACACCATATATTTT. Protein sequence: CASSSISGNTIYF. V is TRBV6-5 and J is TRBJ1-3; D unresolved. This CDR3 spans 13 amino acids. The ends were cut back, 6 bases at V and 0 bases at J, with 6 bases in the middle. Germline CDR1 is MNHEY and CDR2 is SVGAGI.

Note on this clone: Different DNA sequences within this sample yield the same CDR3. The rearrangement joins TRBV19 to TRBJ2-6; no definite D call. This CDR3 is built from 13 residues. Germline V gives CDR1 LNHDA, CDR2 SQIVND (reference sequence). Trimming removed 2 bases at V and 1 base at J, with 0 bases between. In DNA, the CDR3 is TGTGCCAGTAGTATATCTGGGGCCAACGTCCTGACTTTC. Protein: CASSISGANVLTF.

The rearrangement joins TRBV2 to TRBJ2-1; 9 bases align to TRBD2. CDR1 is SNHLY, CDR2 FYNNEI, per germline. This CDR3 comprises 14 residues. V trimming: 3 bases; J trimming: 7 bases; junction bases outside the gene matches: 4. Here the CDR3 reads CASSDVAGENEQFF. The CDR3, as DNA: TGTGCCAGCAGTGACGTAGCGGGAGAGAATGAGCAGTTCTTC.

This chain joins TRBV19 and TRBJ2-7; D ambiguous. The CDR3 is 14 residues long. Per the germline V gene, CDR1 is LNHDA and CDR2 is SQIVND (reference sequence). Trimming left V 7 bases short and J 2 bases short, with 15 bases between. The chain's CDR3 is CASNLSGQTYEQYF. CDR3 in DNA: TGTGCCAGTAACCTATCCGGGCAGACCTACGAGCAGTACTTC.

The rearrangement uses TRBV5-4 and TRBJ2-7, with D unresolved. Germline CDR1 is SGHNT and CDR2 is YYREEE (reference sequence). The CDR3 has 15 amino acids. The germline V and J ends were trimmed by 4 bases and 2 bases, with 16 bases remaining between them. The CDR3 bases are TGTGCCAGCAGCAGCAGAACAACGTCCCCCTACGAGCAGTACTTC. Its translation is CASSSRTTSPYEQYF.

The chain carries TRBV7-8 and TRBJ2-5; possible D gene TRBD1, 5 bases. Trimming shortened V by 1 base and J by 2 bases, and 8 bases separated the two germline ends. Germline V CDR1 and CDR2: SGHVS, FQNEAQ. CDR3 length: 14 amino acids. The CDR3 nucleotides are TGTGCCAGCAGCTTAGACAGGATTCAAGAGACCCAGTACTTC. Translating gives CASSLDRIQETQYF.

The chain is built from TRBV5-1 and TRBJ2-2; 8 positions match TRBD2. CDR1 and CDR2 from the germline V gene are SGHRS and YFSETQ. CDR3 length: 15 residues. Trimming at V came to 1 base and at J to 6 bases, leaving 5 bases not matched to a gene. Here the CDR3 DNA reads TGCGCCAGCAGCTTGATAGCGGGATCGGCCGGGGAGCTGTTTTTT. It is translated as CASSLIAGSAGELFF.

This clone was recorded a few times. The chain carries TRBV29-1 and TRBJ1-2, with 7 positions matching TRBD1. Germline CDR1 is SQVTM and CDR2 is ANQGSEA. The CDR3 loop spans 11 amino acids. J gave up 8 bases and V 4 bases, and 4 bases lay outside the gene matches. The CDR3 sequence is CSVGGTEGYTF. Written as DNA, the CDR3 is TGCAGCGTTGGCGGGACAGAAGGCTACACCTTC.

The rearrangement joins TRBV5-4 to TRBJ2-5; 9 bases fit TRBD2. The CDR3 extends over 16 amino acids. The trim removed 4 bases at V and 5 bases at J, leaving 12 bases unmatched. Per germline, CDR1 SGHNT and CDR2 YYREEE (reference sequence). CDR3 coding DNA: TGTGCCAGCAGCCTTTTTAGCGGGAGTGGAGGGGAGACCCAGTACTTC. It yields the protein CASSLFSGSGGETQYF.

This rearrangement joins TRBV18 to TRBJ2-5; TRBD1 matches 10 bases. This CDR3 is 15 amino acids long. V lost 6 bases and J lost 3; bases outside the gene matches: 7. Germline V CDR1 and CDR2: KGHSH, LQKENI. DNA for the CDR3: TGTGCCAGCTCTCGCCCGACAGGGGGCGAAGAGACCCAGTACTTC. As protein: CASSRPTGGEETQYF. The full variable domain, rest sourced from reference TRBV18 and TRBJ2-5, is NAGVMQNPRHLVRRRGQEARLRCSPMKGHSHVYWYRQLPEEGLKFMVYLQKENIIDESGMPKERFSAEFPKEGPSILRIQQVVRGDSAAYFCASSRPTGGEETQYFGPGTRLLVL.

As DNA, the CDR3 is TGTGCCAGCAGCCCGACTAGCGGGGGGTACAATGAGCAGTTCTTC. This translates into CASSPTSGGYNEQFF. The V and J genes are TRBV7-3 and TRBJ2-1; TRBD2 aligns across 13 bases. The V gene end was trimmed by 5 bases and the J gene end by 4 bases; junction bases not matched to a gene: 2. Germline V gene sequence: CDR1 SGHTA, CDR2 FQGTGA. The CDR3 contains 15 residues. Supplemented by reference TRBV7-3 and TRBJ2-1, the full variable domain reads GAGVSQTPSNKVTEKGKYVELRCDPISGHTALYWYRQSLGQGPEFLIYFQGTGAADDSGLPNDRFFAVRPEGSVSTLKIQRTERGDSAVYLCASSPTSGGYNEQFFGPGTRLTVL.

J is TRBJ1-4 and V is TRBV28; D is possibly TRBD1 (6 bases). Germline V gene sequence: CDR1 MDHEN, CDR2 SYDVKM. Trimming stripped 6 bases from V and 3 bases from J, with 14 bases between. CDR3 length: 15 amino acids. This chain's CDR3 is CASRRQGIANEKLFF. As DNA, the CDR3 is TGTGCCAGCAGGCGGCAGGGGATAGCTAATGAAAAACTGTTTTTT.

The chain has TRBV18 and TRBJ1-1, with D possibly being TRBD1 (6 bases). This CDR3 is built from 12 residues. V was shortened by 5 bases and J by 3 bases, with 7 bases between the two germline ends. The germline CDR1 and CDR2 sequences are KGHSH and LQKENI. CDR3 in amino acids: CASSAGDTEAFF. CDR3 nucleotides: TGTGCCAGCTCAGCAGGGGACACTGAAGCTTTCTTT.

The V gene is TRBV27, the J gene TRBJ2-7; 10 nucleotides agree with TRBD1. This CDR3 is built from 14 residues. V gave up 6 bases and J gave up 3 bases; unmatched junction bases: 5. The germline V gene has CDR1 MNHEY and CDR2 SMNVEV (reference sequence). In nucleotides, the CDR3 is TGTGCCAGCAGGGTGGACAGGGGGGGCTACGAGCAGTACTTC. The encoded protein is CASRVDRGGYEQYF.

V gene TRBV10-1 combines with J gene TRBJ2-3, with a tentative D call TRBD1 (5 bases). CDR3 size: 13 residues. V shed 7 bases and J shed 5 bases, with 13 bases lying between them. Germline CDR1 reads WNHNN; CDR2 reads SYGVQD (reference sequence). CDR3 coding DNA: TGCGCCAGCACCAAAGGGGCCAGAGATACGCAGTATTTT. Encoded protein: CASTKGARDTQYF.

The CDR3 DNA sequence: TGTGCCAGCAGTACCCCGGTTGCGACCGGGGAGCTGTTTTTT. As protein: CASSTPVATGELFF. V gene TRBV28 combines with J gene TRBJ2-2; D is undetermined. Germline V gene lookup returns CDR1 MDHEN and CDR2 SYDVKM. This CDR3 contains 14 residues. Trimming took off 5 bases at V and 5 bases at J, with 12 bases between the two ends.

This clone was seen many times. The rearrangement joins TRBV28 to TRBJ1-2; TRBD1 might be the D (5 bases). The CDR3 is 13 amino acids. Looked up from germline, CDR1 is MDHEN and CDR2 is SYDVKM. V was trimmed by 8 bases and J by 7 bases, leaving 17 bases between them. CDR3 protein: CASRTGDRGGYTF. DNA of the CDR3: TGTGCCAGCCGTACAGGAGATCGGGGTGGCTACACCTTC.

The rearrangement joins TRBV19 to TRBJ2-1; TRBD2 matches at 11 bases. CDR1 LNHDA and CDR2 SQIVND come from the germline V gene (reference sequence). This CDR3 comprises 18 residues. V shed 6 bases and J 10 bases; nucleotides not matched to a gene: 20. In nucleotides, the CDR3 is TGTGCCAGTAGCGAACTAGCGGGAGAATCCCCTCCCATAAGAGAGCAGTTCTTC. This codes for CASSELAGESPPIREQFF.

The chain employs TRBV5-1 and TRBJ2-3, with D possibly TRBD2 on 6 matching bases. With 6 bases removed from V and 2 bases from J, the gap between germline ends came to 13 bases. Germline V gene sequence: CDR1 SGHRS, CDR2 YFSETQ. The CDR3 length is 14 residues. The CDR3 reads CASIQRAFTDTQYF. The DNA of the CDR3 is TGCGCCAGCATCCAGCGGGCCTTCACAGATACGCAGTATTTT.

The V and J genes are TRBV21-1 and TRBJ1-1; TRBD1, as called in the table, went unchecked against the DNA. TRBV21-1 has pseudogene status. The CDR3 contains 17 residues. CDR3 DNA: TGTGCCAGCAGCAACAGGAACAGGGGGATCATGAACACTGAAGCTTTCTTT. The encoded protein is CASSNRNRGIMNTEAFF.

The CDR3 region has the DNA TGTGCCAGCAGCTTAGATCTAGGGGGATTCCACACTGAAGCTTTCTTT. Its translation is CASSLDLGGFHTEAFF. The J gene is TRBJ1-1, the V gene TRBV11-2; tentative D call: TRBD1 (6 bases). Per the germline V gene, CDR1 is SGHAT and CDR2 is FQNNGV. The CDR3 runs 16 residues. The V gene lost 0 bases and the J gene lost 3 bases, with 14 bases spanning the gap.

For the CDR3, the DNA is TGCGCCACTCTGGGCGGGAGTTCCTACGAGCAGTACTTC. It codes for CATLGGSSYEQYF. J is TRBJ2-7 and V is TRBV10-2; 7 bases agree with TRBD2. With 10 bases clipped from V and 1 base from J, the junction kept 7 bases outside the gene matches. CDR1 is WSHSY, CDR2 SAAADI, per germline. The CDR3 extends over 13 amino acids.

As regards this clone: This probably arose from a read error, given a far larger clone one base away. The V call is TRBV2, the J call TRBJ1-2, with D possibly TRBD1 on 5 matching bases. The V gene's germline CDR1 is SNHLY and CDR2 FYNNEI. The CDR3 consists of 14 residues. This CDR3 is CASRHGGMNYGYIF. The CDR3 region has the DNA TGTGCCAGCAGGCACGGGGGTATGAACTATGGCTACATCTTC. Looking up the rest from reference TRBV2 and TRBJ1-2 gives the full variable domain: EPEVTQTPSHQVTQMGQEVILRCVPISNHLYFYWYRQILGQKVEFLVSFYNNEISEKSEIFDDQFSVERPDGSNFTLKIRSTKLEDSAMYFCASRHGGMNYGYIFGSGTRLTVV.